This record looks at one T cell receptor beta chain sequence and its context. This clonotype came up many times. Its antigen remains unidentified. Per-base qualities were not stored, and no clone one base away is much larger. The library was prepared using RT-PCR. Instrument on record: Illumina HiSeq 2500. TCRdb reanalyzed the raw reads on its own, using fastp at Q25 for trimming and MiXCR for clone calling, and kept in-frame beta chains. Each record represents a unique CDR3 protein, reported with the most common genes and DNA among its rows. This sample has around 750,000 distinct CDR3 sequences in its table, and 21% of those were observed once. The ten largest make up 10% of the sample. This entry comes from a study of response to subunit inactivated influenza vaccine (dated by TCRdb to the late 2010s). Broadly, across the study: Deep quantitative profiling of the T cell receptor repertoire was used in the study to follow responses to a trivalent subunit inactivated influenza vaccine. On the study overall, not on this receptor specifically: The authors proposed that each seasonal influenza vaccination may bring in only a limited number of new T cells.

The germline V gene specifies SGHRS as CDR1 and YFSETQ as CDR2. V is reduced by 4 bases and J by 7 bases, leaving a spacing of 15 bases between them. The CDR3 measures 13 amino acids from cysteine to phenylalanine. Solely the CDR3 DNA is kept, with 39 bases framed from the first base. The chain is made from TRBV5-1 and TRBJ2-7; the D gene cannot be resolved beyond TRBD1 or TRBD2, each matching 7 bases. This specimen consisted of PBMCs from blood, obtained 5 to 6 days after vaccination. The TCR comes from a man between 50 and 59 years old who received an inactivated influenza vaccine. Donor details come from another sample of the same person, matched by shared clones. The DNA is TGCGCCAGCAGCCAGCAGGGGGGGCGAGAGCAGTACTTC. It translates as CASSQQGGREQYF.